The 13 T cell receptor beta chains below come from one sample, sequenced in a study of T-cell memory formation after mild COVID-19. TCRdb fed the 5' RACE reads into MiXCR, producing one record per CDR3 protein. The sample records 90,000 to 120,000 distinct CDR3 sequences, around 14% being singletons. Sequencing was done on a sample of PBMCs or a T cell subset sorted from them (not recorded which). Receptor source: a man between 18 and 29 years old who had mild COVID-19 (a few samples of this study predate the infection). Cell type and time point are not known.

This clonotype showed up just a few times. This chain connects TRBV7-6 to TRBJ2-1, with 12 bases aligning to TRBD2. Germline values: CDR1 SGHVS, CDR2 FNYEAQ. The CDR3 runs 16 residues. The V gene end was trimmed by 6 bases and the J gene end by 4 bases; junction bases not matched to a gene: 7. The CDR3 is CASSFPSGGGYNEQFF. The CDR3 bases are TGTGCCAGCAGTTTCCCTAGCGGGGGGGGTTACAATGAGCAGTTCTTC.

The sample holds a few counts of this clonotype. The V and J genes are TRBV7-2 and TRBJ1-6; no reliable D call. V gave up 6 bases and J gave up 10 bases, with 16 bases separating them. CDR1 is SGHTA and CDR2 is FQGNSA in the germline V gene. This CDR3 is 14 amino acids long. The CDR3 here is CASRRWVPGSPLHF. CDR3 DNA sequence: TGTGCCAGCAGGAGATGGGTGCCCGGGTCACCCCTCCACTTT.

The rearrangement links TRBV7-3 to TRBJ2-1, with D perhaps assigned TRBD1 or TRBD2 (5 bases each). The ends were cut back, 5 bases at V and 7 bases at J, with 12 bases in the middle. CDR1 and CDR2 from the germline V gene are SGHTA and FQGTGA. The CDR3 runs to 13 residues. The CDR3 reads CASSAGTWNEQFF. CDR3 nucleotides: TGTGCCAGCAGCGCCGGGACCTGGAATGAGCAGTTCTTC.

This clonotype showed up just a few times. The rearrangement links TRBV29-1 to TRBJ2-7, with TRBD1 identical over 7 bases. Germline trimming cut 6 bases from V and 6 bases from J; bases unmatched to any gene: 5. Per germline, CDR1 SQVTM and CDR2 ANQGSEA. The CDR3 loop spans 11 amino acids. The CDR3 nucleotides read TGCAGCGTCCGAGACAGGGCCGAGCAGTACTTC. This codes for CSVRDRAEQYF.

The V and J genes are TRBV6-6 and TRBJ1-2, with 8 bases aligning to TRBD1. The CDR3 totals 16 residues. Germline V lookup: CDR1 MNHNY, CDR2 SVGAGI (reference sequence). V was clipped by 5 bases and J by 3 bases; unmatched bases: 11. The CDR3 loop reads CASSGTGGPSYYGYTF. CDR3 bases: TGTGCCAGCAGTGGGACAGGAGGGCCTAGCTACTATGGCTACACCTTC.

V usage is TRBV24-1 and J usage is TRBJ2-1, with D perhaps matching TRBD2 (6 bases). The CDR3 has 13 residues. V lost 2 bases to trimming and J lost 5 bases, with 6 bases between them. Germline values: CDR1 KGHDR, CDR2 SFDVKD. The CDR3 spells CATSDWEDNEQFF. In DNA form, the CDR3 reads TGTGCCACCAGTGATTGGGAGGACAATGAGCAGTTCTTC.

The sample holds many counts of this clonotype. The rearrangement links TRBV5-1 to TRBJ2-7; weak D call: TRBD1 (5 bases). The CDR3 is made up of 13 amino acids. The V end lost 0 bases, the J end lost 5 bases, and 9 bases lay between the germline ends. Germline V gene data show CDR1 as SGHRS and CDR2 as YFSETQ. The CDR3 loop is CASSLEQGDEQYV. CDR3 sequence (DNA): TGCGCCAGCAGCTTGGAGCAGGGTGACGAGCAGTACGTC.

This clonotype has only a few counts. The chain combines TRBV7-3 with TRBJ2-1; D perhaps matches TRBD2 (6 bases). Trimming took off 5 bases at V and 7 bases at J, with 15 bases between the two ends. The length of the CDR3 is 14 residues. From germline, CDR1 is SGHTA and CDR2 FQGTGA. CDR3 sequence (DNA): TGTGCCAGCAGCCAGGGACTTCCTCCGAATGAGCAGTTCTTC. Encoded protein: CASSQGLPPNEQFF.

The sample holds many counts of this clonotype. The genes are TRBV15 and TRBJ1-2, with TRBD1 identical over 7 bases. Per germline, CDR1 LNHNV and CDR2 YYDKDF (reference sequence). The CDR3 length is 15 residues. V lost 4 bases to trimming and J lost 8 bases; unmatched junction nucleotides: 13. CDR3 nucleotides: TGTGCCACCAGCACCTGGGACAGCCCCAGGGCGGGCTACACCTTC. It specifies CATSTWDSPRAGYTF. Combining the CDR3 with reference TRBV15 and TRBJ1-2 gives the whole variable domain DAMVIQNPRYQVTQFGKPVTLSCSQTLNHNVMYWYQQKSSQAPKLLFHYYDKDFNNEADTPDNFQSRRPNTSFCFLDIRSPGLGDTAMYLCATSTWDSPRAGYTFGSGTRLTVV.

This chain joins TRBV7-3 and TRBJ2-2, with TRBD1 matching over 8 bases. J gave up 1 base and V 3 bases, and 4 bases lay outside the gene matches. CDR1 is SGHTA and CDR2 is FQGTGA in the germline V gene. The CDR3 covers 16 residues. The DNA of the CDR3 is TGTGCCAGCAGCTTCTATGGGACAGGGAACACCGGGGAGCTGTTTTTT. It specifies CASSFYGTGNTGELFF.

This clonotype came up many times. This sequence joins TRBV27 and TRBJ1-2, with a possible D match to TRBD1 (5 bases). The germline V gene has CDR1 MNHEY and CDR2 SMNVEV (reference sequence). This CDR3 is 13 amino acids long. V lost 2 bases and J lost 4, with 8 bases in between. CDR3 protein: CASSLGGSYGYTF. CDR3 in DNA: TGTGCCAGCAGTTTAGGGGGAAGCTATGGCTACACCTTC.

There are a few counts of this clonotype. V usage is TRBV4-1 and J usage is TRBJ2-7; 8 bases line up with TRBD1. Germline V CDR1 and CDR2: MGHRA, YSYEKL. With 5 bases clipped from V and 1 base from J, the junction kept 7 bases outside the gene matches. There are 15 residues in the CDR3. This chain's CDR3 is CASSRDRGRSYEQYF. CDR3 nucleotide sequence: TGCGCCAGCAGCAGAGACAGGGGCCGTTCCTACGAGCAGTACTTC.

This clonotype was recorded a few times. The gene calls are TRBV5-6 and TRBJ1-4; the D gene is possibly TRBD1 (5 bases). The CDR3 extends over 14 amino acids. CDR1 and CDR2 (germline): SGHDT, YYEEEE. Trimming pared 4 bases from V and 8 bases from J, leaving 15 bases between. The CDR3 here is CASSPGGIDEKLFF. CDR3 in DNA: TGTGCCAGCAGCCCCGGGGGGATCGACGAAAAACTGTTTTTT.